These 23 T cell receptor beta chains were sequenced from one sample in a study of response to subunit inactivated influenza vaccine. TCRdb reprocessed the RT-PCR reads with MiXCR, giving one entry per CDR3 protein. In the table there are about 180,000 distinct CDR3 sequences, about 9% of which are singletons. Sample: non-naive T cells sorted from PBMCs, taken on the day of vaccination. The receptors derive from a man aged 50-60 years who received an inactivated influenza vaccine.

This clonotype appeared a few times. The CDR3 protein is CASSQSGGTDTQYF. CDR3 nucleotides: TGTGCCAGCAGCCAAAGCGGGGGCACAGATACGCAGTATTTT. The chain couples TRBV13 to TRBJ2-3, with TRBD2 matching 7 bases. CDR3 size: 14 residues. J gave up 1 base and V 5 bases, and 3 bases lay outside the gene matches. Germline CDR1 and CDR2: PRHDT and FYEKMQ (reference sequence).

This clonotype has a handful of counts. The chain couples TRBV7-2 to TRBJ1-6; perhaps TRBD1 as D (5 bases). Trimming took off 5 bases at V and 8 bases at J, with 16 bases between the two ends. This CDR3 contains 15 residues. Germline-derived CDR1 and CDR2 are SGHTA and FQGNSA. CDR3 residues: CASSGGVRFDSPLHF. CDR3 sequence (DNA): TGTGCCAGCAGCGGGGGGGTCAGGTTCGATTCACCCCTCCACTTT.

This clonotype was detected many times. CDR3 bases: TGTGCCACCAGCAGAAGAGGGACTAGCGGCTACGAGCAGTACTTC. Translation: CATSRRGTSGYEQYF. V is TRBV15 and J is TRBJ2-7; the match to TRBD2 covers 11 bases. With V trimmed by 2 bases and J by 3 bases, 3 bases remained unmatched. Germline V gene lookup returns CDR1 LNHNV and CDR2 YYDKDF (reference sequence). The CDR3 runs to 15 residues.

This chain uses TRBV27 with TRBJ1-4; a weak D match, TRBD1 (5 bases). Between the trimmed V and J ends, which lost 2 bases and 8 bases, there was a span of 15 bases. Looked up from germline, CDR1 is MNHEY and CDR2 is SMNVEV (reference sequence). The CDR3 extends over 15 amino acids. The CDR3 protein is CASSLGGSLKEKLFF. In DNA form, the CDR3 reads TGTGCCAGCAGTTTAGGGGGGTCATTAAAGGAAAAACTGTTTTTT.

This clonotype was counted between two and nine times. This chain links TRBV20-1 with TRBJ2-3; a weak D match, TRBD1 (5 bases). Germline CDR1 reads DFQATT; CDR2 reads SNEGSKA (reference sequence). Trimming took 0 bases from V and 5 from J, leaving 15 bases between them. The CDR3 spans 15 residues. The CDR3 protein is CSAREATAGQDTQYF. DNA of the CDR3: TGCAGTGCTAGAGAGGCTACTGCAGGGCAAGATACGCAGTATTTT.

The CDR3 DNA sequence: TGTGCCAGCTCACGAACCGGGACTAGCTCCTACGAGCAGTACTTC. Translating gives CASSRTGTSSYEQYF. This chain connects TRBV18 to TRBJ2-7, with TRBD2 identical over 8 bases. The CDR3 has 15 amino acids. CDR1 is KGHSH, CDR2 LQKENI, per germline. J was trimmed by 0 bases and V by 4 bases; bases with no gene match: 5.

This clonotype showed up just a few times. The chain recombines TRBV29-1 with TRBJ2-6, with D unresolved. The CDR3 contains 13 residues. V lost 7 bases to trimming and J lost 1 base, with 8 bases between them. Germline V gene sequence: CDR1 SQVTM, CDR2 ANQGSEA. Here the CDR3 DNA reads TGCAGCGCGAGTAAGTCTGGGGCCAACGTCCTGACTTTC. Translating gives CSASKSGANVLTF.

The chain links TRBV28 to TRBJ1-2, with a tentative D call TRBD1 (5 bases). CDR3 length equals 18 residues. The germline V and J ends were trimmed by 5 bases and 4 bases, with 26 bases remaining between them. Germline values: CDR1 MDHEN, CDR2 SYDVKM. Here the CDR3 DNA reads TGTGCCAGCAGTACACTGCGGCCGGGACCGGCCGGCGTCTATGGCTACACCTTC. It codes for CASSTLRPGPAGVYGYTF.

This chain connects TRBV7-8 to TRBJ2-5, with D tentatively TRBD1 (6 bases). Trimming cost V 1 base and J 5 bases, with 14 bases left between them. Germline assignment: CDR1 SGHVS and CDR2 FQNEAQ. This CDR3 has 15 residues. This CDR3 is CASSLGGVGAETQYF. CDR3 DNA sequence: TGTGCCAGCAGCTTAGGGGGCGTGGGGGCGGAGACCCAGTACTTC.

The chain combines TRBV12-3 or TRBV12-4 with TRBJ2-1, with 12 bases lining up with TRBD2. This CDR3 has 16 amino acids. The J segment lost 4 bases and the V segment lost 3 bases, leaving 4 bases of the junction unmatched. The CDR3 nucleotides are TGTGCCAGCAGTTTCAAAGGACTAGCGGGATACAATGAGCAGTTCTTC. Its protein is CASSFKGLAGYNEQFF.

Only a few counts were recorded for this clonotype. It is unclear where the CDR3 begins or ends on the DNA, so no DNA is shown, and the CDR3 is as TCRdb lists it. This chain connects TRBV5-6 to TRBJ2-5; the table's D call, TRBD2, has no DNA check behind it. A total of 15 residues make up the CDR3, ends included. Per the germline V gene, CDR1 is SGHDT and CDR2 is YYEEEE. The CDR3 sequence is CASSFLWTSEETQYF.

The table lists this clonotype with many counts. This chain joins TRBV6-5 and TRBJ1-2, with 8 nucleotides matching TRBD1. The V gene end was trimmed by 4 bases and the J gene end by 8 bases; junction bases not matched to a gene: 9. This CDR3 spans 14 amino acids. In germline, CDR1 is MNHEY, CDR2 SVGAGI. CDR3 coding DNA: TGTGCCAGCAGTTCGGACAGGGTGTTACGAGGCTACACCTTC. It yields the protein CASSSDRVLRGYTF.

Ten or more counts support this clonotype. The chain is built from TRBV12-3 or TRBV12-4 and TRBJ2-5; a possible D gene is TRBD2 (6 bases). The CDR3 has 15 amino acids. Trimming shortened V by 10 bases and J by 5 bases, and 23 bases separated the two germline ends. CDR3 sequence reads: CATAKGGAGGETQYF. Here the CDR3 DNA reads TGTGCCACGGCGAAGGGCGGAGCGGGTGGTGAGACCCAGTACTTC.

This clonotype is termed medium-sized (0.01 to 0.1%). The chain uses TRBV29-1 and TRBJ1-1; no definite D call. The CDR3 consists of 15 residues. Trimming removed 4 bases from V and 5 bases from J, with 20 bases in between. Germline loops: CDR1 SQVTM, CDR2 ANQGSEA. CDR3 loop: CSVVRPMGYRTEAFF. The CDR3 DNA is TGCAGCGTTGTCCGGCCGATGGGGTATCGGACTGAAGCTTTCTTT.

Note on this clonotype: At one of its ends the junction is not consistent with the germline gene, which may arise from a read error. The V call is TRBV7-9, the J call TRBJ1-1; D call uncertain. The CDR3 loop spans 14 amino acids. CDR1 is SEHNR and CDR2 is FQNEAQ in the germline V gene (reference sequence). The CDR3 reads CASTLNSALSQAFF. The CDR3 nucleotides are TGTGCCAGCACCTTAAACAGCGCCCTATCCCAGGCTTTCTTT.

The chain carries TRBV10-3 and TRBJ1-1; 7 bases line up with TRBD1. V shed 7 bases and J 1 base; nucleotides not matched to a gene: 9. Per the germline V gene, CDR1 is ENHRY and CDR2 is SYGVKD. The CDR3 contains 15 residues. The CDR3 protein is CAITPTGDTNTEAFF. In DNA form, the CDR3 reads TGTGCCATCACACCCACAGGGGATACGAACACTGAAGCTTTCTTT.

The rearrangement links TRBV5-1 to TRBJ2-5, with a possible D match to TRBD2 (6 bases). The germline V gene encodes CDR1 SGHRS and CDR2 YFSETQ. There are 15 residues in the CDR3. V was trimmed by 4 bases and J by 5 bases, leaving 18 bases between them. Here the CDR3 reads CASSKGTESRETQYF. Here the CDR3 DNA reads TGCGCCAGCAGCAAAGGGACTGAGAGTAGGGAGACCCAGTACTTC. The variable domain in full, completed from reference TRBV5-1 and TRBJ2-5, reads KAGVTQTPRYLIKTRGQQVTLSCSPISGHRSVSWYQQTPGQGLQFLFEYFSETQRNKGNFPGRFSGRQFSNSRSEMNVSTLELGDSALYLCASSKGTESRETQYFGPGTRLLVL.

The chain is built from TRBV18 and TRBJ1-1; 8 positions agree with TRBD1. Trimming removed 0 bases from V and 5 bases from J; junction bases left unmatched: 5. Germline loops: CDR1 KGHSH, CDR2 LQKENI. The CDR3 sequence is 15 residues long. For the CDR3, the DNA is TGTGCCAGCTCACCACCGGCAGGGGGCAGGACTGAAGCTTTCTTT. As protein: CASSPPAGGRTEAFF.

This clonotype showed up many times. V and J are TRBV27 and TRBJ2-6; no reliable D call. Germline values: CDR1 MNHEY, CDR2 SMNVEV (reference sequence). V lost 0 bases to trimming and J lost 4 bases, with 4 bases between them. This CDR3 contains 14 residues. DNA for the CDR3: TGTGCCAGCAGTTTATCGGCCGGGGCCAACGTCCTGACTTTC. This translates into CASSLSAGANVLTF.

This clonotype has a handful of counts. V gene TRBV5-1 combines with J gene TRBJ2-3; 8 nucleotides line up with TRBD1. With 0 bases clipped from V and 14 bases from J, the junction kept 14 bases outside the gene matches. CDR3 length: 15 residues. The germline CDR1 and CDR2 sequences are SGHRS and YFSETQ. The CDR3 protein is CASSLGGTGGELRYF. CDR3 bases: TGCGCCAGCAGCTTGGGCGGGACAGGCGGGGAGTTACGGTATTTT.

This clonotype occurred a few times. This chain connects TRBV6-1 to TRBJ1-6; no firm D call. V shed 5 bases and J shed 9 bases, with 11 bases lying between them. The CDR3 is 13 residues long. Germline V CDR1 and CDR2: MNHNS, SASEGT. The CDR3 coding sequence is TGTGCCAGCAGTCTGGGTTTCGGTTCACCCCTCCACTTT. Encoded protein: CASSLGFGSPLHF.

The chain joins TRBV5-1 to TRBJ2-1; D is possibly TRBD1 or TRBD2 (5 bases each). V was clipped by 0 bases and J by 1 base, with 11 bases between them. The CDR3 totals 16 residues. In germline, CDR1 is SGHRS, CDR2 YFSETQ. The CDR3 nucleotides are TGCGCCAGCAGCTTGGGGTGGGGGAGTTCCTACAATGAGCAGTTCTTC. Translating it yields CASSLGWGSSYNEQFF.

The rearrangement joins TRBV7-2 to TRBJ2-5, with 9 bases that match TRBD2. J lost 5 bases, V lost 2 bases, and 9 bases had no gene match. The CDR3 consists of 16 residues. Germline V CDR1 and CDR2: SGHTA, FQGNSA. CDR3 DNA sequence: TGTGCCAGCAGCTTACAGGCGGGGGGGCCGAGTGAGACCCAGTACTTC. Translating it yields CASSLQAGGPSETQYF.